This TCR beta chain was profiled in a study of blood T cells in healthy people across ages. The second PCR ran about 7 to 12 cycles with a sample-barcoded 5' primer and J-beta primers. TCRdb reanalysed the 5' RACE reads using MiXCR and keeps one entry per CDR3 protein. The table has fewer than 800,000 distinct CDR3 sequences, about 30% seen once. The CDR3 length is 15 residues. Trimming shortened V by 6 bases and J by 4 bases, and 16 bases separated the two germline ends. Germline V gene data show CDR1 as SNHLY and CDR2 as FYNNEI. The sample holds many counts of this clonotype. The TCR comes from a woman of 80 years or more in good health. The chain recombines TRBV2 with TRBJ2-1; possible D gene TRBD2, 7 bases. Sequenced input: blood. The CDR3 nucleotides read TGTGCCAGCAGCGATACGGGGGGCCCTTACAATGAGCAGTTCTTC. It yields the protein CASSDTGGPYNEQFF.